The 19 T cell receptor beta chains in this list originate from one sample, sequenced in a study of early T cells in non-severe SARS-CoV-2 infection. TCRdb re-derived calls from the 5' RACE reads in MiXCR, one entry per CDR3 protein. The data show about 44,000 distinct CDR3 sequences, 23% seen once. This specimen was whole blood, taken at baseline. All receptors come from an adult who was a healthcare worker with PCR-confirmed SARS-CoV-2 infection or an uninfected control (not recorded which).

This clonotype was seen only a few times. The V and J genes are TRBV6-6 and TRBJ2-1; 11 nucleotides align to TRBD1. The junction had 13 bases not matched to a gene; V was cut back by 2 bases and J by 7 bases. The CDR3 sequence is 18 residues long. From germline, CDR1 is MNHNY and CDR2 SVGAGI (reference sequence). Written as DNA, the CDR3 is TGTGCCAGCAGTTACAGAGGACAGGGGGCCCATCGCGGGAATGAGCAGTTCTTC. Translating it yields CASSYRGQGAHRGNEQFF.

This clonotype was counted a few times. The genes are TRBV7-6 and TRBJ1-6; 9 positions match TRBD1. The V gene end was trimmed by 7 bases and the J gene end by 6 bases; junction bases not matched to a gene: 4. The CDR3 is 14 amino acids. Germline V lookup: CDR1 SGHVS, CDR2 FNYEAQ. CDR3 region: CASKKDRGNSPLHF. In DNA form, the CDR3 reads TGTGCCAGCAAGAAGGACAGGGGTAATTCACCCCTCCACTTT.

This clonotype showed up just a few times. The rearrangement joins TRBV7-9 to TRBJ2-7; either TRBD1 or TRBD2 may supply D (5 bases each). The V gene's germline CDR1 is SEHNR and CDR2 FQNEAQ (reference sequence). The CDR3 runs to 15 residues. Trimming shortened V by 1 base and J by 0 bases, and 10 bases separated the two germline ends. The CDR3 nucleotides read TGTGCCAGCAGCTTAGACGGGGCGGGCTCCTACGAGCAGTACTTC. Translating gives CASSLDGAGSYEQYF. Full variable domain (missing parts from reference TRBV7-9 and TRBJ2-7): DTGVSQNPRHKITKRGQNVTFRCDPISEHNRLYWYRQTLGQGPEFLTYFQNEAQLEKSRLLSDRFSAERPKGSFSTLEIQRTEQGDSAMYLCASSLDGAGSYEQYFGPGTRLTVT.

This clonotype came up a few times. This chain uses TRBV20-1 with TRBJ2-5; 7 nucleotides line up with TRBD2. CDR3 length: 12 amino acids. The V segment lost 5 bases and the J segment 3 bases; nucleotides outside the gene matches: 3. Looked up from germline, CDR1 is DFQATT and CDR2 is SNEGSKA (reference sequence). The CDR3 bases are TGCAGTGCTGGGACTAAAAAAGAGACCCAGTACTTC. This sequence encodes CSAGTKKETQYF.

V and J are TRBV20-1 and TRBJ2-3; D uncertain. The germline V gene has CDR1 DFQATT and CDR2 SNEGSKA (reference sequence). The CDR3 length is 12 residues. Trimming shortened V by 6 bases and J by 1 base, and 8 bases separated the two germline ends. The CDR3 spells CSADMGTDTQYF. The CDR3 DNA sequence: TGCAGTGCCGATATGGGCACAGATACGCAGTATTTT.

CDR3 region: CASSPQGQGNEKLFF. In DNA form, the CDR3 reads TGTGCCAGCAGCCCCCAGGGACAGGGAAATGAAAAACTGTTTTTT. The genes are TRBV7-8 and TRBJ1-4; 9 bases match TRBD1. V lost 5 bases to trimming and J lost 5 bases; unmatched junction nucleotides: 6. The CDR3 is made up of 15 amino acids. The germline gives CDR1 SGHVS, CDR2 FQNEAQ.

This sequence joins TRBV9 and TRBJ2-3, with no clear D. Germline V lookup: CDR1 SGDLS, CDR2 YYNGEE. The CDR3 extends over 14 amino acids. V gave up 4 bases and J gave up 2 bases, with 11 bases separating them. The CDR3 DNA reads as TGTGCCAGCAGCCCTCAGACCGCCACAGATACGCAGTATTTT. It yields the protein CASSPQTATDTQYF.

This clonotype was counted a few times. The chain links TRBV27 to TRBJ1-4; D remains ambiguous. This CDR3 comprises 15 residues. CDR1 and CDR2 (germline): MNHEY, SMNVEV (reference sequence). Trimming took off 3 bases at V and 5 bases at J, with 13 bases between the two ends. In DNA, the CDR3 is TGTGCCAGCAGTTTGCGATTCCTTGAGAATGAAAAACTGTTTTTT. Residues: CASSLRFLENEKLFF.

V usage is TRBV20-1 and J usage is TRBJ1-5; TRBD1 agrees at 8 bases. Germline V gives CDR1 DFQATT, CDR2 SNEGSKA (reference sequence). The CDR3 is 14 amino acids. The trim removed 4 bases at V and 5 bases at J, leaving 7 bases unmatched. The CDR3 sequence: CSAITDRVDQPQHF. Written as DNA, the CDR3 is TGCAGTGCTATTACGGACAGGGTGGATCAGCCCCAGCATTTT.

The J gene is TRBJ2-7, the V gene TRBV12-3 or TRBV12-4; a weak D match, TRBD2 (6 bases). This CDR3 has 12 amino acids. Trimming took 5 bases from V and 3 from J, leaving 8 bases between them. In DNA, the CDR3 is TGTGCCAGCAGTGGTAGCGGCTACGAGCAGTACTTC. This sequence encodes CASSGSGYEQYF.

At least ten counts were recorded for this clonotype. The chain combines TRBV5-6 with TRBJ2-7; 7 bases agree with TRBD1. V shed 3 bases and J 0 bases; nucleotides not matched to a gene: 6. CDR3 length equals 15 residues. The germline V gene encodes CDR1 SGHDT and CDR2 YYEEEE. CDR3 in DNA: TGTGCCAGCAGCTCCGTGGACAGGCCCTCCTACGAGCAGTACTTC. It specifies CASSSVDRPSYEQYF.

The chain couples TRBV11-2 to TRBJ2-3; TRBD2 matches at 8 bases. Germline V lookup: CDR1 SGHAT, CDR2 FQNNGV. CDR3 length: 15 amino acids. J gave up 2 bases and V 5 bases, and 6 bases lay outside the gene matches. CDR3 protein: CASSAGLAVTDTQYF. In DNA form, the CDR3 reads TGTGCCAGCAGCGCCGGACTAGCCGTCACAGATACGCAGTATTTT.

In nucleotides, the CDR3 is TGTGCCTGGAGTGTACTAGCGAAAGATACGCAGTATTTT. Translating it yields CAWSVLAKDTQYF. This chain joins TRBV30 and TRBJ2-3, with 7 bases identical to TRBD2. The CDR3 is 13 residues long. The germline gives CDR1 GTSNPN, CDR2 SVGIG (reference sequence). The V and J ends lost 0 bases and 5 bases, in that order; junction bases with no gene match: 2.

J is TRBJ2-3 and V is TRBV7-6; 10 bases align to TRBD2. The CDR3 has 15 residues. Germline loops: CDR1 SGHVS, CDR2 FNYEAQ. The trim removed 6 bases at V and 2 bases at J, leaving 5 bases unmatched. CDR3 sequence reads: CASRSGLAITDTQYF. The DNA of the CDR3 is TGTGCCAGCAGATCGGGACTAGCGATCACAGATACGCAGTATTTT. Drawing the rest from reference TRBV7-6 and TRBJ2-3, the complete variable domain is GAGVSQSPRYKVTKRGQDVALRCDPISGHVSLYWYRQALGQGPEFLTYFNYEAQQDKSGLPNDRFSAERPEGSISTLTIQRTEQRDSAMYRCASRSGLAITDTQYFGPGTRLTVL.

The rearrangement uses TRBV3-1 and TRBJ2-1; 7 bases align to TRBD1. The CDR3 has 14 amino acids. Germline V gives CDR1 LGHDT, CDR2 YNNKEL (reference sequence). V dropped 1 base and J dropped 5; count of bases not matched to a gene: 2. The CDR3 nucleotides are TGTGCCAGCAGCCAAGCGGGGACAGACAATGAGCAGTTCTTC. It yields the protein CASSQAGTDNEQFF.

V and J are TRBV5-1 and TRBJ1-3, with TRBD1 matching 8 bases. The CDR3 is made up of 15 amino acids. Germline V lookup: CDR1 SGHRS, CDR2 YFSETQ. V trimming: 5 bases; J trimming: 1 base; junction bases outside the gene matches: 5. The CDR3 region has the DNA TGCGCCAGCAGAACCGGGACAGGATCTGGAAACACCATATATTTT. Protein product: CASRTGTGSGNTIYF.

The V and J genes are TRBV7-6 and TRBJ2-7, with no clear D. Germline CDR1 reads SGHVS; CDR2 reads FNYEAQ. CDR3 length: 14 amino acids. V dropped 6 bases and J dropped 0 bases, with 12 bases sitting between them. This CDR3 is CASSLGRHSYEQYF. The CDR3 DNA sequence: TGTGCCAGCAGTTTGGGAAGGCACTCCTACGAGCAGTACTTC.

The gene calls are TRBV11-2 and TRBJ2-7; unclear D gene. Trimming took off 1 base at V and 3 bases at J, with 13 bases between the two ends. CDR1 is SGHAT and CDR2 is FQNNGV in the germline V gene. This CDR3 contains 15 residues. CDR3 in amino acids: CASSLGTSPYYEQYF. The CDR3, as DNA: TGTGCCAGCAGCTTAGGAACCAGCCCTTACTACGAGCAGTACTTC.

In this sample, this clonotype turned up a few times. This sequence joins TRBV6-2 or TRBV6-3 and TRBJ2-7, with 7 bases aligning to TRBD1. Trimming at V came to 5 bases and at J to 0 bases, leaving 7 bases not matched to a gene. The CDR3 totals 15 residues. Germline-derived CDR1 and CDR2 are MNHEY and SVGEGT. The chain's CDR3 is CASSTSRDSSYEQYF. The CDR3 DNA reads as TGTGCCAGCAGTACGTCTCGGGACAGCTCCTACGAGCAGTACTTC.